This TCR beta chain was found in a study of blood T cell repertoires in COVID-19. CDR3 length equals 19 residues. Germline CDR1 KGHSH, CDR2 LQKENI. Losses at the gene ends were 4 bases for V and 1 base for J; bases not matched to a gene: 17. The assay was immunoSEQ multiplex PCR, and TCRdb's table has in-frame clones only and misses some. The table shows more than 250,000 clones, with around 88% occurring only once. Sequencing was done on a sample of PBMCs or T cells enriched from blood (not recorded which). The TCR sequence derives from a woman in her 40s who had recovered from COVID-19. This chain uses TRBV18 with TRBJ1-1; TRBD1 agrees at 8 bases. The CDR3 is CASSLPGGQYLPKNTEAFF. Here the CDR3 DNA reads TGTGCCAGCTCACTCCCAGGGGGCCAGTACCTTCCAAAGAACACTGAAGCTTTCTTT.